The clone carrying this T cell receptor beta chain was detected many times. What it binds is not known. CDR1 and CDR2 from the germline V gene are SGHTA and FQGNSA. With 1 base removed from V and 2 bases from J, the gap between germline ends came to 19 bases. This CDR3 is 18 amino acids long. This specimen belongs to a study of breast tumors, draining lymph nodes, adjacent tissues. Findings of the study overall: That most tumor T cells come from lymph nodes remained unproven. Tumor TCR diversity was below lymph nodes but above nontumor tissue. Most tumor T cells seemingly derive from lymph node, then expand in tumor.

One entry per CDR3 protein results from TCRdb running MiXCR on the multiplex PCR reads. This table has about 180,000 distinct CDR3 sequences, 30% to 35% appearing once. Samples came from axillary lymph nodes draining the breast cancer. V and J are TRBV7-2 and TRBJ2-3, with a possible D match to TRBD2 (5 bases). This sequence originates from a female donor with breast cancer. Some clones in this sample may be carry-over from other donors' samples. Sequencing input: axillary lymph node tissue. The DNA for the CDR3 is TGTGCCAGCAGCTTAGGTGCCCCTAGCAGTTTACCCACAGATACGCAGTATTTT. Protein product: CASSLGAPSSLPTDTQYF.